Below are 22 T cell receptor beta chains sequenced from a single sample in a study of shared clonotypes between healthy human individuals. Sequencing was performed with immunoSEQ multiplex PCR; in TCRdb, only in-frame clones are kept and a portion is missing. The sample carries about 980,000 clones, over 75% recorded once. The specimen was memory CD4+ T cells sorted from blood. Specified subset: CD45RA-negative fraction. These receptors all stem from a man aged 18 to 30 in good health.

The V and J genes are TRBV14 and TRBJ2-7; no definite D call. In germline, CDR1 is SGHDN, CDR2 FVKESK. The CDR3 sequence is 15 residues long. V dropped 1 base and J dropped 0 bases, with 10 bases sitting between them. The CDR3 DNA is TGTGCCAGCAGCCAAGTTATGGGCTCCTCCTACGAGCAGTACTTC. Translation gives CASSQVMGSSYEQYF.

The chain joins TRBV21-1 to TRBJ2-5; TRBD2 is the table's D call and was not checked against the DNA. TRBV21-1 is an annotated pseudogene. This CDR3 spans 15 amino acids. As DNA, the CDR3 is TGTGCCAGCAGTCCGTCCGGGACTAGTGATGAGACCCAGTACTTC. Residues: CASSPSGTSDETQYF.

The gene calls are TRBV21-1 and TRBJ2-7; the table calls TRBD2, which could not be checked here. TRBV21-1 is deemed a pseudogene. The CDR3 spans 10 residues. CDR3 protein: CASTQRWQYF. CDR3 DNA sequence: TGTGCCAGCACCCAGCGTTGGCAGTACTTC.

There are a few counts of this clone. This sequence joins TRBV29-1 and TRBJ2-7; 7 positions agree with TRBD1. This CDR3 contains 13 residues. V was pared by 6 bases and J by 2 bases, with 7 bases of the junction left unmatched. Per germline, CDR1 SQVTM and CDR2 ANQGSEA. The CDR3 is CSVRGWTAYEQYF. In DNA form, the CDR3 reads TGCAGCGTCAGGGGGTGGACCGCCTACGAGCAGTACTTC.

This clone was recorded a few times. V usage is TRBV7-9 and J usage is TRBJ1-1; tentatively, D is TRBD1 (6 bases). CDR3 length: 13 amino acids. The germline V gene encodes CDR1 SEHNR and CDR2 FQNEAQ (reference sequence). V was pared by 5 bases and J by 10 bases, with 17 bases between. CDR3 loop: CASSHSGGPVAFF. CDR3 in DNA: TGTGCCAGCAGCCACTCGGGGGGCCCGGTAGCTTTCTTT.

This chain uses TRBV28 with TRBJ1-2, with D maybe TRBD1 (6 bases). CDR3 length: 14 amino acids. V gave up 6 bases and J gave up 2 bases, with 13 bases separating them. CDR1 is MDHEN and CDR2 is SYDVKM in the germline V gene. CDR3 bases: TGTGCCAGCAGATCCTCTACAGGGAACTATGGCTACACCTTC. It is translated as CASRSSTGNYGYTF.

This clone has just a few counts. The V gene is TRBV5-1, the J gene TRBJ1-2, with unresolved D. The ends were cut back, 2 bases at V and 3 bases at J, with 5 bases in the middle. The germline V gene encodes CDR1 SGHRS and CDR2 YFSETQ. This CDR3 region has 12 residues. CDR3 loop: CASSLDYYGYTF. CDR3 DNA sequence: TGCGCCAGCAGCTTAGACTACTATGGCTACACCTTC.

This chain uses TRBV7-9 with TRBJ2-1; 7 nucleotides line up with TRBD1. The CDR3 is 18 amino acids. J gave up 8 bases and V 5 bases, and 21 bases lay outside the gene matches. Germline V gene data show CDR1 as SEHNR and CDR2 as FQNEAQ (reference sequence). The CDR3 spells CASSPRDRRQGVGDEQFF. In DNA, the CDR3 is TGTGCCAGCAGCCCCAGAGATAGGCGGCAGGGGGTGGGCGATGAGCAGTTCTTC.

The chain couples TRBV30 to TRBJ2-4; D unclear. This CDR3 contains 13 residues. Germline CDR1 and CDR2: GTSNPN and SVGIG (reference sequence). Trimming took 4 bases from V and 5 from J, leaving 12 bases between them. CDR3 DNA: TGTGCCTGGATGGCAGTGCCTCAAAACATTCAGTACTTC. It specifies CAWMAVPQNIQYF.

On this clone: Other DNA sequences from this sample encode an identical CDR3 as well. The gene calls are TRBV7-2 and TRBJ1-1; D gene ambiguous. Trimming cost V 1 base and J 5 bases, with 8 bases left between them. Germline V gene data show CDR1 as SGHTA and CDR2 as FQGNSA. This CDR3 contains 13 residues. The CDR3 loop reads CASSLGVGTEAFF. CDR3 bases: TGTGCCAGCAGCTTAGGAGTTGGTACTGAAGCTTTCTTT.

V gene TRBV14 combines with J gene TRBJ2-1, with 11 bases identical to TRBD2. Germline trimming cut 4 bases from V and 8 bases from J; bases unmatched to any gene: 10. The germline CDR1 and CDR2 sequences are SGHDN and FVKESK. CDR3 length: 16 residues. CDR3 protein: CASSRITSGSKDEQFF. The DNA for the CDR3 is TGTGCCAGCAGCCGAATAACTAGCGGGAGTAAAGATGAGCAGTTCTTC.

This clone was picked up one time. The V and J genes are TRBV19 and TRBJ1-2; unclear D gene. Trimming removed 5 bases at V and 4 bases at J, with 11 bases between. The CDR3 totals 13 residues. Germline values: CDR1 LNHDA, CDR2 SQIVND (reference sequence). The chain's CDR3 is CASSEINLYGYTF. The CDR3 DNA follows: TGTGCCAGTAGTGAAATAAACCTCTATGGCTACACCTTC.

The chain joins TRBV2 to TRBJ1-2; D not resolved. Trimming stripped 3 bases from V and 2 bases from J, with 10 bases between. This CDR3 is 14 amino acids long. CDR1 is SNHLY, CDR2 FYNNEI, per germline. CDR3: CASSEETSNYGYTF. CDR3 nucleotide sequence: TGTGCCAGCAGTGAGGAGACATCAAACTATGGCTACACCTTC.

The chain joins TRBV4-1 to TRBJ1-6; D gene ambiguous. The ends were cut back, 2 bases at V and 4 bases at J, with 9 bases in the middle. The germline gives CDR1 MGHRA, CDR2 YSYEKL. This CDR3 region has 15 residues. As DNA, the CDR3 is TGCGCCAGCAGCCAACGGGCCGGATATAATTCACCCCTCCACTTT. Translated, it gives CASSQRAGYNSPLHF.

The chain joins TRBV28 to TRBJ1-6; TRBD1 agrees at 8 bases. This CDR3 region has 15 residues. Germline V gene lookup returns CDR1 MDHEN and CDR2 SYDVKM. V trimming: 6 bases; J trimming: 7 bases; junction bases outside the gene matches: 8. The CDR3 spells CASRWTGNLNSPLHF. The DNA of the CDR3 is TGTGCCAGCAGATGGACAGGGAACTTGAATTCACCCCTCCACTTT.

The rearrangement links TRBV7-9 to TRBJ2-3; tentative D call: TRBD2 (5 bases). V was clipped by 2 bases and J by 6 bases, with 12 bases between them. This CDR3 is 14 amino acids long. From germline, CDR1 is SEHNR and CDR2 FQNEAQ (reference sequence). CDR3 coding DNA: TGTGCCAGCAGCTTATCCAAGGGAGCGGATACGCAGTATTTT. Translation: CASSLSKGADTQYF.

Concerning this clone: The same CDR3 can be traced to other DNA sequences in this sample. This CDR3 is CASSQGGEQYF. For the CDR3, the DNA is TGTGCCAGCAGTCAGGGTGGGGAGCAGTACTTC. The V and J genes are TRBV6-5 and TRBJ2-7; maybe TRBD1 (5 bases). Trimming stripped 5 bases from V and 7 bases from J, with 9 bases between. Germline loops: CDR1 MNHEY, CDR2 SVGAGI. The CDR3 extends over 11 amino acids.

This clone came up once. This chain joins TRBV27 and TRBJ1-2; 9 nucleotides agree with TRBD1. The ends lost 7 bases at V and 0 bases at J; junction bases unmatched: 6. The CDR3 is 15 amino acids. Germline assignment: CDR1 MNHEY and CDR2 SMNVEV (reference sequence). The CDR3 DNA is TGTGCCAGCACAGCCCGGGACAGGGCTAACTATGGCTACACCTTC. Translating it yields CASTARDRANYGYTF.

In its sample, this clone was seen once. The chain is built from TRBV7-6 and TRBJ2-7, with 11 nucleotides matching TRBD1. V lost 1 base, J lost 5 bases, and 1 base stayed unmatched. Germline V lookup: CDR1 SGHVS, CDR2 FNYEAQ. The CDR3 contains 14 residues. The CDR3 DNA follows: TGTGCCAGCAGCTTAGGGGACAGGGGGAACGAGCAGTACTTC. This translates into CASSLGDRGNEQYF.

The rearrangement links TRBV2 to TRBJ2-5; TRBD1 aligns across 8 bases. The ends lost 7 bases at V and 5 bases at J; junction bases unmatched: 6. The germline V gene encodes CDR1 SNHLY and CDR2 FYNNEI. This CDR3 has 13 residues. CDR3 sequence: CASTFRDRETQYF. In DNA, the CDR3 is TGTGCCAGCACCTTCCGGGACAGGGAGACCCAGTACTTC.

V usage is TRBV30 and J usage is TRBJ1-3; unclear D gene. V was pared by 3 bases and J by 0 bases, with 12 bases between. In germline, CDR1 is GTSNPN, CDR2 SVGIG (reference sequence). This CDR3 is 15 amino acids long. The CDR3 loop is CAWSPQTNSGNTIYF. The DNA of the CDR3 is TGTGCCTGGAGCCCACAGACTAACTCTGGAAACACCATATATTTT.

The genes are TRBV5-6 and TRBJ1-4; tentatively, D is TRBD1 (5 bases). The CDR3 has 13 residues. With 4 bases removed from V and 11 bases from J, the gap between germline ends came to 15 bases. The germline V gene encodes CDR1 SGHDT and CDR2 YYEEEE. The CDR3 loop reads CASSEGLASKLFF. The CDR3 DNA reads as TGTGCCAGCAGCGAGGGACTGGCATCGAAACTGTTTTTT.